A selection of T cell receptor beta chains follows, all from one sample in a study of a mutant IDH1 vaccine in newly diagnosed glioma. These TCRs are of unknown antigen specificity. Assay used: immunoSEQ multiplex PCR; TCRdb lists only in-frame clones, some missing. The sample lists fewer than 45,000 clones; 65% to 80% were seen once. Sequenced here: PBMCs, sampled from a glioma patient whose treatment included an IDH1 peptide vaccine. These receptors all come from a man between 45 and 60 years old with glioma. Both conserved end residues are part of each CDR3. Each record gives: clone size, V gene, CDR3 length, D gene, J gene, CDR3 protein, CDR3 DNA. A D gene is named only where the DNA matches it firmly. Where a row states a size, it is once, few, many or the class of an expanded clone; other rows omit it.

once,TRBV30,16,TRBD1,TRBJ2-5,CAWSRGDRVDQETQYF,TGTGCCTGGAGTAGGGGTGACAGGGTCGACCAAGAGACCCAGTACTTC
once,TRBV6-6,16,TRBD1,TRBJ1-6,CASSPPEGRGDSPLHF,TGTGCCAGCAGCCCTCCTGAGGGCAGGGGGGATTCACCCCTCCACTTT
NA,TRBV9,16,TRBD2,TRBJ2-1,CASSAPSGVYYNEQFF,TGTGCCAGCAGCGCTCCCAGCGGGGTATACTACAATGAGCAGTTCTTC
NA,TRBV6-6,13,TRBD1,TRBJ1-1,CASRRDRVDEAFF,TGTGCCAGCAGACGCGACAGGGTGGATGAAGCTTTCTTT
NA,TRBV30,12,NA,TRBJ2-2,CAWSVGVGELFF,TGTGCCTGGAGTGTAGGAGTTGGGGAGCTGTTTTTT
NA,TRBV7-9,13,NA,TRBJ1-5,CASSLGGREPQHF,TGTGCCAGCAGCTTAGGGGGGAGGGAGCCCCAGCATTTT
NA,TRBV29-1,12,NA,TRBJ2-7,CSVEEDGYEQYF,TGCAGCGTTGAAGAGGACGGGTACGAGCAGTACTTC
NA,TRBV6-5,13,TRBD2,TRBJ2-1,CASSTRGGGEQFF,TGTGCCAGCAGTACCCGGGGCGGGGGTGAGCAGTTCTTC
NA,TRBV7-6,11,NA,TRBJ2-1,CASSLGNEQFF,TGTGCCAGCAGCTTGGGGAATGAGCAGTTCTTC
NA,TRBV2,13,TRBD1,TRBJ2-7,CASIAGGIFRQYF,TGTGCCAGCATAGCAGGGGGAATCTTTCGGCAGTACTTC
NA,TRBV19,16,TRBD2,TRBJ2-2,CASSIDSGDVTGELFF,TGTGCCAGTAGTATTGATAGCGGGGATGTCACCGGGGAGCTGTTTTTT
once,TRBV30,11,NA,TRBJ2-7,CAWGSAGEQYF,TGTGCCTGGGGATCGGCCGGCGAGCAGTACTTC
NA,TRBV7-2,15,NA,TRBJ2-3,CASSFRGADTDTQYF,TGTGCCAGCAGCTTTCGGGGGGCGGACACAGATACGCAGTATTTT
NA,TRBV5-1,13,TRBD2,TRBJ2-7,CASSFGGAYEQYF,TGCGCCAGCAGCTTCGGGGGGGCCTACGAGCAGTACTTC
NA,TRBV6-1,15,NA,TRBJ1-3,CASGRDLSSGNTIYF,TGTGCCAGCGGCAGGGATCTCTCCTCTGGAAACACCATATATTTT
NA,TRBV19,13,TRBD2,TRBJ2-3,CASTGTRRDTQYF,TGTGCCAGTACCGGGACTAGGCGAGATACGCAGTATTTT
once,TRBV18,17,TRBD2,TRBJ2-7,CASSPITSGGPSYEQYF,TGTGCCAGCTCTCCCATCACAAGCGGGGGGCCTTCCTACGAGCAGTACTTC
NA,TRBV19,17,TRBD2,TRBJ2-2,CASADWAGGHDTGELFF,TGTGCCAGCGCCGACTGGGCGGGGGGGCATGACACCGGGGAGCTGTTTTTT
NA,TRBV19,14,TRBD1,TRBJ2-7,CASSIQGGYYEQYF,TGTGCCAGTAGTATACAAGGGGGCTACTACGAGCAGTACTTC
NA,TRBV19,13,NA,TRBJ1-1,CASSIGGNTEAFF,TGTGCCAGTAGTATAGGGGGGAACACTGAAGCTTTCTTT
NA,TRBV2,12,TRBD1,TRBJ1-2,CANRTGNYGYTF,TGTGCCAACCGGACAGGCAACTATGGCTACACCTTC
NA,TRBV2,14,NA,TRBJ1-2,CASSETSPNYGYTF,TGTGCCAGCAGTGAAACAAGTCCTAACTATGGCTACACCTTC
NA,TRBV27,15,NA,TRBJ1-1,CASIPGGSLNTEAFF,TGTGCCAGCATCCCTGGGGGTTCTCTGAACACTGAAGCTTTCTTT
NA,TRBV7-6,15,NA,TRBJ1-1,CASSTTGQTNTEAFF,TGTGCCAGCAGCACAACAGGTCAAACTAACACTGAAGCTTTCTTT
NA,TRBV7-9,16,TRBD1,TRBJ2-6,CASSRGQGAGANVLTF,TGTGCCAGCAGCCGCGGACAGGGGGCGGGGGCCAACGTCCTGACTTTC
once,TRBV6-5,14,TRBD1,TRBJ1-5,CASSFTGANQPQHF,TGTGCCAGCAGTTTTACAGGGGCTAATCAGCCCCAGCATTTT
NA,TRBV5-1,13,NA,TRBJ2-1,CASSLGGVNEQFF,TGCGCCAGCAGCTTGGGAGGGGTCAATGAGCAGTTCTTC
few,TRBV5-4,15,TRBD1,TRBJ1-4,CASSIYRGGGEKLFF,TGTGCCAGCAGCATCTACAGGGGAGGGGGTGAAAAACTGTTTTTT
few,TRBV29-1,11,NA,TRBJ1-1,CSVAGQPEAFF,TGCAGCGTCGCCGGACAGCCTGAAGCTTTCTTT
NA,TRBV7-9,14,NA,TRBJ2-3,CASSSSRVTDTQYF,TGTGCCAGCAGCTCGTCAAGAGTTACAGATACGCAGTATTTT
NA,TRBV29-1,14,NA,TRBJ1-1,CSVEDGGANTEAFF,TGCAGCGTTGAAGACGGAGGGGCAAACACTGAAGCTTTCTTT
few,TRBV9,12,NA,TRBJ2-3,CASSVGGDTQYF,TGTGCCAGCAGCGTAGGAGGGGATACGCAGTATTTT
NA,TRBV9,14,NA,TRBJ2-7,CASSVATGSYEQYF,TGTGCCAGCAGCGTAGCTACAGGCAGCTACGAGCAGTACTTC
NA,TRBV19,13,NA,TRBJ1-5,CASSIPTGQPQHF,TGTGCCAGTAGTATCCCGACAGGTCAGCCCCAGCATTTT
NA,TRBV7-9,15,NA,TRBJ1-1,CASSLDGGPNTEAFF,TGTGCCAGCAGCTTAGACGGGGGCCCGAACACTGAAGCTTTCTTT
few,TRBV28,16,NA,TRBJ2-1,CASSAVVPRELNEQFF,TGTGCCAGCAGTGCAGTTGTCCCCCGGGAATTAAATGAGCAGTTCTTC
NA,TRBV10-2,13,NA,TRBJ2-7,CASRRNKGGEQYF,TGCGCCAGCAGGAGGAACAAAGGGGGCGAGCAGTACTTC
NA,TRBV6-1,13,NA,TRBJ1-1,CAMLGATNTEAFF,TGTGCCATGCTCGGGGCAACGAACACTGAAGCTTTCTTT
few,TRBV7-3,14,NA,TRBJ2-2,CASSPTRGTGELFF,TGTGCCAGCAGCCCTACGCGGGGCACCGGGGAGCTGTTTTTT
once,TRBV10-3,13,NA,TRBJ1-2,CAISEFLGYGYTF,TGTGCCATCAGTGAGTTCTTAGGGTATGGCTACACCTTC
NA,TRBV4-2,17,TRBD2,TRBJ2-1,CASSQVLLAGGHNEQFF,TGTGCCAGCAGCCAAGTTTTACTAGCGGGGGGGCACAATGAGCAGTTCTTC
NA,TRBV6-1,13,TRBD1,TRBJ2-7,CASAIQGAYEQYF,TGTGCCAGCGCTATACAGGGGGCGTACGAGCAGTACTTC
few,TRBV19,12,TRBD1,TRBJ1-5,CASRQGGQPQHF,TGTGCCAGCAGACAGGGAGGGCAGCCCCAGCATTTT
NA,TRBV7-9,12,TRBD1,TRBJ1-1,CASSWDRDEAFF,TGTGCCAGCAGCTGGGACAGGGATGAAGCTTTCTTT
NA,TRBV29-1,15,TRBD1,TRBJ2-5,CSTSSGTGGRETQYF,TGCAGCACTAGTTCCGGGACAGGGGGCCGGGAGACCCAGTACTTC
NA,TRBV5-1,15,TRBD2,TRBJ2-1,CASSPSTSGGNEQFF,TGCGCCAGCAGCCCCTCGACTAGCGGGGGGAATGAGCAGTTCTTC
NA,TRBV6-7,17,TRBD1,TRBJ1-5,CASSHTPGGESNQPQHF,TGTGCCAGCAGTCATACGCCAGGGGGCGAAAGCAATCAGCCCCAGCATTTT
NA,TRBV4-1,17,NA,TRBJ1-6,CASSHTAARGRNSPLHF,TGCGCCAGCAGCCATACCGCCGCGCGGGGGAGGAATTCACCCCTCCACTTT